A selection of T cell receptor beta chains follows, all from one sample in a study of T cell responses to AZD1222 COVID-19 vaccine. Sequenced by immunoSEQ multiplex PCR; TCRdb stores in-frame clones only, minus some. The sample gives approximately 200,000 clones, almost 90% of which show up once; roughly 8% is in the top ten. Specimen: peripheral blood, collected on day 0 of AZD1222 vaccination. The receptors stem from an adult in good health. CDR3s include the opening cysteine and the closing phenylalanine or tryptophan. Each record gives: D gene, V gene, J gene, clone size, CDR3 protein, CDR3 DNA. D genes are given only for firm matches. Clone size appears in some rows only: once, few, many, or a class for an expanded clone.

d_call: NA; v_call: TRBV19; j_call: TRBJ1-2; clone_size: NA; cdr3_aa: CASKRGTYGYTF; cdr3_nt: TGTGCCAGTAAGCGGGGGACTTATGGCTACACCTTC
d_call: NA; v_call: TRBV4-1; j_call: TRBJ1-1; clone_size: NA; cdr3_aa: CASSQVGEGAFF; cdr3_nt: TGCGCCAGCAGCCAAGTGGGAGAGGGAGCTTTCTTT
d_call: TRBD2; v_call: TRBV4-1; j_call: TRBJ2-1; clone_size: NA; cdr3_aa: CASSPGTSSNNEQFF; cdr3_nt: TGCGCCAGCAGCCCGGGGACTAGCTCGAACAATGAGCAGTTCTTC
d_call: TRBD1; v_call: TRBV27; j_call: TRBJ1-6; clone_size: NA; cdr3_aa: CASSSGTAYSPLHF; cdr3_nt: TGTGCCAGCAGTTCCGGGACAGCTTATTCACCCCTCCACTTT
d_call: NA; v_call: TRBV11-2; j_call: TRBJ2-1; clone_size: NA; cdr3_aa: CASSSTLVPSSYNEQFF; cdr3_nt: TGTGCCAGCAGCTCGACCCTCGTGCCGAGCTCCTACAATGAGCAGTTCTTC
d_call: NA; v_call: TRBV6-5; j_call: TRBJ2-7; clone_size: NA; cdr3_aa: CASRDGLTYEQYF; cdr3_nt: TGTGCCAGCCGGGACGGCCTCACCTACGAGCAGTACTTC
d_call: TRBD1; v_call: TRBV12-5; j_call: TRBJ2-1; clone_size: NA; cdr3_aa: CASGSTSGQGRDEQFF; cdr3_nt: TGTGCTAGTGGTTCGACCAGTGGACAGGGGAGGGATGAGCAGTTCTTC
d_call: NA; v_call: TRBV9; j_call: TRBJ2-6; clone_size: once; cdr3_aa: CASSGRQSSGANVLTF; cdr3_nt: TGTGCCAGCAGCGGTCGCCAGAGCTCTGGGGCCAACGTCCTGACTTTC
d_call: NA; v_call: TRBV5-1; j_call: TRBJ1-2; clone_size: NA; cdr3_aa: CASSLEADSNYGYTF; cdr3_nt: TGCGCCAGCAGCTTGGAGGCAGACTCTAACTATGGCTACACCTTC
d_call: TRBD1; v_call: TRBV7-8; j_call: TRBJ2-1; clone_size: NA; cdr3_aa: CASSWGQADNEQFF; cdr3_nt: TGTGCCAGCAGCTGGGGACAGGCTGACAATGAGCAGTTCTTC
d_call: TRBD2; v_call: TRBV7-8; j_call: TRBJ2-3; clone_size: NA; cdr3_aa: CASSLASGGGDTQYF; cdr3_nt: TGTGCCAGCAGCTTAGCTAGCGGGGGCGGGGATACGCAGTATTTT
d_call: NA; v_call: TRBV2; j_call: TRBJ1-1; clone_size: NA; cdr3_aa: CASSEGVRGPEAFF; cdr3_nt: TGTGCCAGCAGTGAAGGCGTCAGGGGACCTGAAGCTTTCTTT
d_call: NA; v_call: TRBV7-2; j_call: TRBJ1-1; clone_size: NA; cdr3_aa: CASSSPTRDTEAFF; cdr3_nt: TGTGCCAGCAGCTCCCCCACTCGGGACACTGAAGCTTTCTTT
d_call: TRBD1; v_call: TRBV30; j_call: TRBJ1-2; clone_size: NA; cdr3_aa: CYAGGYTF; cdr3_nt: TGTTACGCAGGGGGATACACCTTC
d_call: TRBD1; v_call: TRBV6-5; j_call: TRBJ1-2; clone_size: NA; cdr3_aa: CASSSRGQGGYTF; cdr3_nt: TGTGCCAGCAGTTCTAGGGGGCAGGGAGGCTACACCTTC
d_call: NA; v_call: TRBV6-1; j_call: TRBJ2-7; clone_size: NA; cdr3_aa: CASSEAAGPEQYF; cdr3_nt: TGTGCCAGCAGTGAAGCCGCAGGGCCCGAGCAGTACTTC
d_call: TRBD1; v_call: TRBV5-5; j_call: TRBJ1-2; clone_size: NA; cdr3_aa: CASNRQGAGGYTF; cdr3_nt: TGTGCCAGCAACCGACAGGGGGCGGGTGGCTACACCTTC
d_call: NA; v_call: TRBV29-1; j_call: TRBJ2-5; clone_size: NA; cdr3_aa: CSAHDWDQETQYF; cdr3_nt: TGCAGCGCCCATGACTGGGATCAAGAGACCCAGTACTTC
d_call: TRBD1; v_call: TRBV9; j_call: TRBJ1-2; clone_size: NA; cdr3_aa: CASSAGTGSLLMYTF; cdr3_nt: TGTGCCAGCAGCGCCGGGACAGGGTCCCTCCTTATGTACACCTTC
d_call: NA; v_call: TRBV5-1; j_call: TRBJ2-2; clone_size: NA; cdr3_aa: CASSLEGLRTGELFF; cdr3_nt: TGCGCCAGCAGCTTGGAGGGGCTTCGAACCGGGGAGCTGTTTTTT
d_call: NA; v_call: TRBV3-1/TRBV3-2; j_call: TRBJ2-7; clone_size: NA; cdr3_aa: CASSHAYEQYF; cdr3_nt: TGTGCCAGCAGCCATGCGTACGAGCAGTACTTC
d_call: NA; v_call: TRBV19; j_call: TRBJ1-5; clone_size: NA; cdr3_aa: CASGIKGSGKRDGNQPQHF; cdr3_nt: TGTGCCAGTGGTATAAAGGGGTCAGGGAAAAGGGATGGCAATCAGCCCCAGCATTTT
d_call: NA; v_call: TRBV11-2; j_call: TRBJ2-7; clone_size: NA; cdr3_aa: CASSLGDSGRSEQYF; cdr3_nt: TGTGCCAGCAGCTTAGGGGATTCGGGGCGGAGCGAGCAGTACTTC
d_call: TRBD2; v_call: TRBV5-4; j_call: TRBJ2-5; clone_size: NA; cdr3_aa: CASSLASGIAETQYF; cdr3_nt: TGTGCCAGCAGCTTGGCTAGCGGTATTGCGGAGACCCAGTACTTC
d_call: NA; v_call: TRBV7-9; j_call: TRBJ1-2; clone_size: NA; cdr3_aa: CASWSYGYTF; cdr3_nt: TGTGCCAGTTGGTCCTATGGCTACACCTTC
d_call: TRBD2; v_call: TRBV19; j_call: TRBJ2-3; clone_size: NA; cdr3_aa: CASRPRGGLNTDTQYF; cdr3_nt: TGTGCCAGTAGACCTCGCGGGGGGTTAAACACAGATACGCAGTATTTT
d_call: TRBD1; v_call: TRBV7-3; j_call: TRBJ1-4; clone_size: NA; cdr3_aa: CASSEGTGNEKLFF; cdr3_nt: TGTGCCAGCAGCGAAGGGACAGGGAATGAAAAACTGTTTTTT
d_call: NA; v_call: TRBV6-1; j_call: TRBJ1-5; clone_size: NA; cdr3_aa: CASSEDFRGMVSNQPQHF; cdr3_nt: TGTGCCAGCAGTGAAGATTTTAGGGGAATGGTTAGCAATCAGCCCCAGCATTTT
d_call: TRBD2; v_call: TRBV7-9; j_call: TRBJ2-5; clone_size: NA; cdr3_aa: CASSFLSGGLLETQYF; cdr3_nt: TGTGCCAGCAGCTTCCTTAGCGGGGGGCTACTAGAGACCCAGTACTTC
d_call: NA; v_call: TRBV5-1; j_call: TRBJ2-3; clone_size: NA; cdr3_aa: CASSLRGLGTDTQYF; cdr3_nt: TGCGCCAGCAGCTTGCGGGGGCTGGGAACAGATACGCAGTATTTT
d_call: NA; v_call: TRBV10-2; j_call: TRBJ2-7; clone_size: NA; cdr3_aa: CASSEGGEQYF; cdr3_nt: TGCGCCAGCAGTGAGGGGGGAGAGCAGTACTTC
d_call: NA; v_call: TRBV5-6; j_call: TRBJ2-3; clone_size: NA; cdr3_aa: CASSLAGPPDTQYF; cdr3_nt: TGTGCCAGCAGCTTGGCGGGGCCCCCAGATACGCAGTATTTT
d_call: TRBD2; v_call: TRBV28; j_call: TRBJ2-7; clone_size: NA; cdr3_aa: CASTAGRVREQYF; cdr3_nt: TGTGCCAGCACAGCGGGGAGGGTTCGCGAGCAGTACTTC
d_call: NA; v_call: TRBV6-1; j_call: TRBJ2-7; clone_size: NA; cdr3_aa: CASSEVGLDEQYF; cdr3_nt: TGTGCCAGCAGTGAAGTAGGATTAGACGAGCAGTACTTC
d_call: NA; v_call: TRBV7-2; j_call: TRBJ2-2; clone_size: few; cdr3_aa: CASSEDTGELFF; cdr3_nt: TGTGCCAGCTCAGAGGACACCGGGGAGCTGTTTTTT
d_call: TRBD2; v_call: TRBV7-6; j_call: TRBJ2-1; clone_size: NA; cdr3_aa: CASSLARLAGGPYNEQFF; cdr3_nt: TGTGCCAGCAGCTTAGCGCGACTAGCGGGGGGGCCCTACAATGAGCAGTTCTTC
d_call: NA; v_call: TRBV5-1; j_call: TRBJ2-7; clone_size: NA; cdr3_aa: CASSSTLYEQYF; cdr3_nt: TGCGCCAGCAGCTCTACACTCTACGAGCAGTACTTC
d_call: TRBD1; v_call: TRBV9; j_call: TRBJ2-5; clone_size: once; cdr3_aa: CASSTSQGAGQETQYF; cdr3_nt: TGTGCCAGCAGCACCTCACAGGGGGCGGGACAAGAGACCCAGTACTTC
d_call: NA; v_call: TRBV6-5; j_call: TRBJ1-1; clone_size: NA; cdr3_aa: CASSPGGGQAFF; cdr3_nt: TGTGCCAGCAGTCCCGGCGGGGGGCAAGCTTTCTTT
d_call: NA; v_call: TRBV14; j_call: TRBJ2-2; clone_size: NA; cdr3_aa: CASSQISAGRDGELFF; cdr3_nt: TGTGCCAGCAGCCAAATTAGCGCCGGACGTGACGGGGAGCTGTTTTTT
d_call: NA; v_call: TRBV18; j_call: TRBJ2-3; clone_size: many; cdr3_aa: CASSPDINYDTQYF; cdr3_nt: TGTGCCAGCTCACCAGATATTAACTACGATACGCAGTATTTT
d_call: NA; v_call: TRBV5-4; j_call: TRBJ2-3; clone_size: NA; cdr3_aa: CASSLKPRERTDTQYF; cdr3_nt: TGTGCCAGCAGCTTGAAACCCAGGGAACGAACAGATACGCAGTATTTT
d_call: TRBD1; v_call: TRBV6-5; j_call: TRBJ1-1; clone_size: NA; cdr3_aa: CASSRQGRTEAFF; cdr3_nt: TGTGCCAGCAGTAGACAGGGCCGGACTGAAGCTTTCTTT
d_call: NA; v_call: TRBV24-1; j_call: TRBJ1-5; clone_size: NA; cdr3_aa: CATSDSTGLGGHQPQHF; cdr3_nt: TGTGCCACCAGTGATTCCACAGGCTTGGGGGGCCATCAGCCCCAGCATTTT
d_call: NA; v_call: TRBV6-6; j_call: TRBJ2-7; clone_size: NA; cdr3_aa: CASSYSSGSGYEQYF; cdr3_nt: TGTGCCAGCAGTTACTCGTCAGGCAGTGGCTACGAGCAGTACTTC